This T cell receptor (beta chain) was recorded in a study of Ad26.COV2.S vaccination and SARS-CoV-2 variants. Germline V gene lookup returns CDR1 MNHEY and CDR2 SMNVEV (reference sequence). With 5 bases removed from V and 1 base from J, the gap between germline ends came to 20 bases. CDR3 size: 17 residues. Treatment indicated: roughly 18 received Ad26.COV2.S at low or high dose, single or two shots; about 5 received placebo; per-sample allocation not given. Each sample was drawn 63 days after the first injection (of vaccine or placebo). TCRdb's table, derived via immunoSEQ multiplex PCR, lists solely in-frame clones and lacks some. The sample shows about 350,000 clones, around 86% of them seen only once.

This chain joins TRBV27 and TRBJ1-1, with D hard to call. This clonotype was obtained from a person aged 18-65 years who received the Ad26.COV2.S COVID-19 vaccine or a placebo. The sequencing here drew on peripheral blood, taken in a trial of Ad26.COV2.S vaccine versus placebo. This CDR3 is CASSPLVSTFENTEAFF. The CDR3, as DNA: TGTGCCAGCAGTCCCCTCGTTAGTACATTTGAGAACACTGAAGCTTTCTTT.